The rows below give T cell receptor beta chains drawn from one sample of a study of blood T cell repertoires in COVID-19. Produced via immunoSEQ multiplex PCR; TCRdb's table is partial and in-frame only. The sample contains some 200,000 clones, about 88% of which appear only once. Sequenced material: peripheral blood. These receptors originate from a man younger than 40 with active or convalescent COVID-19. Both conserved end residues are part of each CDR3. The D gene is left open where the match is weak. Clone size appears in some rows only: once, few, many, or a class for an expanded clone.

cdr3_length j_call v_call d_call clone_size cdr3_nt cdr3_aa
15 TRBJ1-2 TRBV18 . . TGTGCCAGCTCACGGTCCGTGAGGGAAGGGCATGGCTACACCTTC CASSRSVREGHGYTF
12 TRBJ2-5 TRBV7-6 . . TGTGCCAGCAGCCCCGGCGACGGGGCCCAGTACTTC CASSPGDGAQYF
16 TRBJ1-4 TRBV9 . . TGTGCCAGCTCATCGGGGTTCGGGTTTGGTAATGAAAAACTGTTTTTT CASSSGFGFGNEKLFF
15 TRBJ2-7 TRBV7-9 TRBD2 . TGTGCCAGCGGTGTTTCGGGAGCGGGACGCTACGAGCAGTACTTC CASGVSGAGRYEQYF
15 TRBJ2-7 TRBV6-5 TRBD1 . TGTGCCAGCAGGGCCGGGACAGCTAGCTCCTACGAGCAGTACTTC CASRAGTASSYEQYF
12 TRBJ2-3 TRBV12-3/TRBV12-4 . . TGTGCCAGCAGTTTAGGTTCGGATACGCAGTATTTT CASSLGSDTQYF
13 TRBJ1-2 TRBV2 . . TGTGCCAGCGAGTACGTAGCTAACTATGGCTACACCTTC CASEYVANYGYTF
14 TRBJ2-4 TRBV14 . . TGTGCCAGCAGCCAAGACATGGCGGCAAACATTCAGTACTTC CASSQDMAANIQYF
14 TRBJ2-7 TRBV19 TRBD1 . TGTGCCAGTAGTATTACAGACAGGGCCTACGAGCAGTACTTC CASSITDRAYEQYF
16 TRBJ1-6 TRBV5-4 . . TGTGCCAGCAGCTTGGGTATGGGCTTAGATAATTCACCCCTCCACTTT CASSLGMGLDNSPLHF
18 TRBJ2-1 TRBV10-3 TRBD2 . TGTGCCTCAACTCGGACTAGCGGACTTTCGAGCTCCTACAATGAGCAGTTCTTC CASTRTSGLSSSYNEQFF
16 TRBJ2-1 TRBV2 . . TGTGCCAGCAGTGAAGAGTCACCCACGGGCTACAATGAGCAGTTCTTC CASSEESPTGYNEQFF
14 TRBJ1-5 TRBV7-9 . . TGTGCCAGCACGCCGGACTCTAGCAATCAGCCCCAGCATTTT CASTPDSSNQPQHF
13 TRBJ1-3 TRBV3-1/TRBV3-2 . . TGTGCCAGCAGCCAAGAGGGCGGAAACACCATATATTTT CASSQEGGNTIYF
15 TRBJ1-5 TRBV18 . . TGTGCCAGCTCACGCGGACAGAATAGCAATCAGCCCCAGCATTTT CASSRGQNSNQPQHF
14 TRBJ1-4 TRBV9 . . TGTGCCAGCAGTGCGCATGCAACTAATGAAAAACTGTTTTTT CASSAHATNEKLFF
14 TRBJ1-6 TRBV9 . . TGTGCCAGCAGCGTAGGGCAGGGAGGCTCACCCCTCCACTTT CASSVGQGGSPLHF
15 TRBJ1-2 TRBV29-1 TRBD1 once TGCAGCGTTTCTGTAGGGACAGGGTTCCCCTCGGTCTACACCTTC CSVSVGTGFPSVYTF
16 TRBJ2-5 TRBV11-1 . . TGTGCCAGCAGCCCAGGCCCCGCACCAGGGGAAGAGACCCAGTACTTC CASSPGPAPGEETQYF
13 TRBJ1-2 TRBV12-3/TRBV12-4 TRBD1 . TGTGCCAGCAGTTTAGGGACAGGGAGTGGCTACACCTTC CASSLGTGSGYTF
15 TRBJ2-3 TRBV9 . . TGTGCCAGCAGCCCAGGCGGCGGGTATTCAGATACGCAGTATTTT CASSPGGGYSDTQYF
13 TRBJ2-1 TRBV29-1 . . TGCAGCCTTCAGGAATACACGCGGGATGAGCAGTTCTTC CSLQEYTRDEQFF
15 TRBJ1-5 TRBV15 TRBD1 . TGTGCCACCAGCTTAGACAGGGCGGTGTTACAGCCCCAGCATTTT CATSLDRAVLQPQHF
13 TRBJ1-1 TRBV28 . . TGTGCCAGTTCATTTCAGGGGAACACTGAAGCTTTCTTT CASSFQGNTEAFF
15 TRBJ1-6 TRBV18 . . TGTGCCAGCTCGGAGAATCGACTAGATAATTCACCCCTCCACTTT CASSENRLDNSPLHF
14 TRBJ1-5 TRBV6-5 . once TGTGCCAGCAGTTACTCGAGGAGGGGTGGGCCCCAGCATTTT CASSYSRRGGPQHF
14 TRBJ1-4 TRBV24-1 . . TGTGCCACCAGTGTCGGGGGAACTAATGAAAAACTGTTTTTT CATSVGGTNEKLFF
14 TRBJ1-4 TRBV30 . once TGTGCCTGGAGTCACCGACGAGGCAAGGAAAAACTGTTTTTT CAWSHRRGKEKLFF
15 TRBJ1-1 TRBV14 . . TGTGCCAGCAGCCTGTTTCAAGGGAGGAACACTGAAGCTTTCTTT CASSLFQGRNTEAFF
18 TRBJ2-7 TRBV6-2/TRBV6-3 TRBD2 once TGTGCCAGCAGTTATGAATTCCAGGGAACTAGCGGGACCTACGAGCAGTACTTC CASSYEFQGTSGTYEQYF
13 TRBJ1-1 TRBV7-3 TRBD1 . TGTGCCAGCAGCTCACAGGGGGACACTGAAGCTTTCTTT CASSSQGDTEAFF
16 TRBJ2-3 TRBV4-1 . once TGCGCCAGCAGCCAAGGAAGGGGTACTGGCACAGATACGCAGTATTTT CASSQGRGTGTDTQYF
13 TRBJ2-7 TRBV6-4 . . TGTGCCAGCAGCTCGGACAGTTCCTACGAGCAGTACTTC CASSSDSSYEQYF
15 TRBJ1-4 TRBV11-3 TRBD1 . TGTGCCAGCAGCATCGGGACAGGGGCGAATGAAAAACTGTTTTTT CASSIGTGANEKLFF
14 TRBJ1-1 TRBV5-5 . . TGTGCCAGCAGCCGCCAGGGAAAGAACACTGAAGCTTTCTTT CASSRQGKNTEAFF
15 TRBJ2-1 TRBV5-6 TRBD1 . TGTGCCAGCAGCTTGGTGGGCGGCAGGGGGCATGAGCAGTTCTTC CASSLVGGRGHEQFF
16 TRBJ1-5 TRBV19 . . TGTGCCAGTAGTATAGATCAGGGAGGGATCGATCAGCCCCAGCATTTT CASSIDQGGIDQPQHF
17 TRBJ1-6 TRBV7-9 . . TGTGCCAGCAGCTTAGGACATACTAGCTCCTATAATTCACCCCTCCACTTT CASSLGHTSSYNSPLHF
16 TRBJ1-4 TRBV27 . . TGTGCCAGCAGTTTACAAACAGGTGCAACTAATGAAAAACTGTTTTTT CASSLQTGATNEKLFF
14 TRBJ1-1 TRBV14 . few TGTGCCAGCAGCCAACGGGGGTATAACACTGAAGCTTTCTTT CASSQRGYNTEAFF
13 TRBJ1-1 TRBV29-1 . . TGCAGCGGTATCAGGGGTGGGAACACTGAAGCTTTCTTT CSGIRGGNTEAFF
15 TRBJ1-6 TRBV18 TRBD1 . TGTGCCAGCTCGCCCACACAGGGGTATAATTCACCCCTCCACTTT CASSPTQGYNSPLHF
15 TRBJ1-1 TRBV19 TRBD1 few TGTGCCAGTCTTCGGGACAGGGAGATCCACACTGAAGCTTTCTTT CASLRDREIHTEAFF
16 TRBJ2-1 TRBV21-1 . . TGTGCCAGCAGTGGACTAGCGGGGGACTCCTACAATGAGCAGTTCTTC CASSGLAGDSYNEQFF
16 TRBJ2-1 TRBV6-5 TRBD1 . TGTGCCAGCAGCTACCGGGACAGGGGGCGTAACAATGAGCAGTTCTTC CASSYRDRGRNNEQFF
13 TRBJ1-5 TRBV27 . . TGTGCCAGCAGTTTGCAGGGATCTCAGCCCCAGCATTTT CASSLQGSQPQHF
16 TRBJ1-5 TRBV28 TRBD1 . TGTGCCAGCAGTCAAGGGGGACAGGGGGCCTCATTGACCCAGCATTTT CASSQGGQGASLTQHF
14 TRBJ2-7 TRBV10-1 TRBD1 . TGCGCCAGCAGTGAGCGAAGACAGGGAAGCGAGCAGTACTTC CASSERRQGSEQYF
16 TRBJ1-2 TRBV10-3 . . TGTGCCATCCCAAAAACGGGGGAACCAATAGTCGATGGCTACACCTTC CAIPKTGEPIVDGYTF
15 TRBJ2-3 TRBV6-5 TRBD2 . TGTGCCAGCAGCTGGACTAGCGGGGCCACAGATACGCAGTATTTT CASSWTSGATDTQYF
13 TRBJ1-1 TRBV2 . . TGTGCCAGCACTTCGACAGCAAACACTGAAGCTTTCTTT CASTSTANTEAFF
13 TRBJ2-7 TRBV27 . . TGTGCCAGCAGTTTTAACGCCGGGTACGAGCAGTACTTC CASSFNAGYEQYF
14 TRBJ1-2 TRBV7-2 TRBD1 . TGTGCCAGCAGCTTAGCTAGGCAGGGGGCAAGCTACACCTTC CASSLARQGASYTF
15 TRBJ1-5 TRBV6-2/TRBV6-3 TRBD1 . TGTGCCAGCAGCCTGGGACAGACGAGCAATCAGCCCCAGCATTTT CASSLGQTSNQPQHF
14 TRBJ2-7 TRBV5-4 . . TGTGCCAGCAGTTTGGGGGGACAGATCGTGGAGCAGTACTTC CASSLGGQIVEQYF
15 TRBJ1-2 TRBV27 . . TGTGCCAGCAGTAGAGGACAGAGATCTAACTATGGCTACACCTTC CASSRGQRSNYGYTF
14 TRBJ2-1 TRBV6-2/TRBV6-3 . few TGTGCCAGCAGTTACTCGATGTACCCCGGTGAGCAGTTCTTC CASSYSMYPGEQFF
14 TRBJ2-5 TRBV9 . . TGTGCCAGCAGCCCCGAGGGGGGGTGGGAGACCCAGTACTTC CASSPEGGWETQYF